One T cell receptor (beta chain) is described in this entry. The source of the sample is a study of blood T cell repertoires in COVID-19. Background on the study: PBMCs, B-cell-depleted T cells, or T cells provided the cDNA or gDNA that made up the material.

Original processing notes: Estimates of nucleated cell counts were drawn from the amplification of reference gene primers. Some clones are missing from TCRdb's copy, which holds only in-frame ones; the method was immunoSEQ multiplex PCR. V, J and clone size reflect that table, while D and trimming were determined from the DNA. The table lists around 72,000 clones, roughly 79% of them singletons. V dropped 3 bases and J dropped 13; count of bases not matched to a gene: 3. Germline values: CDR1 MNHEY, CDR2 SVGAGI. The CDR3 runs 11 residues. This clonotype was sampled from a woman aged 70-85 years with acute or convalescent COVID-19. The J gene is TRBJ2-1, the V gene TRBV6-5; 7 bases are a match to TRBD2. Sequences were obtained from peripheral blood. CDR3 nucleotides: TGTGCCAGCAGTTATGCGGGAGTACAGTTCTTC. Translated: CASSYAGVQFF.